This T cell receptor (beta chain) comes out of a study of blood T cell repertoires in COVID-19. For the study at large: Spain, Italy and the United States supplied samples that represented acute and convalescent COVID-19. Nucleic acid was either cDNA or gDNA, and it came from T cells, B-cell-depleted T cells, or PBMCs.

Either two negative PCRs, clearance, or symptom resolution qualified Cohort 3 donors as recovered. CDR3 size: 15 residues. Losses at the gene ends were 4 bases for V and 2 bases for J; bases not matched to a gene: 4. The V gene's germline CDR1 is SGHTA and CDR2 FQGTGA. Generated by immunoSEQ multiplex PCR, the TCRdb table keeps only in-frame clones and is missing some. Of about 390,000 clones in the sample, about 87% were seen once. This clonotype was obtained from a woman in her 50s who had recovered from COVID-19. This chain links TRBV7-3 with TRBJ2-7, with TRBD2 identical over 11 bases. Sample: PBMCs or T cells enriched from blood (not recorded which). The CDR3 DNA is TGTGCCAGCAGCTCGGGACTAGCGGCCCCCTACGAGCAGTACTTC. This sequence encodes CASSSGLAAPYEQYF.